A single sample is the source of the 30 T cell receptor beta chains below, sequenced in a study of cytomegalovirus exposure and HLA in healthy donors. PCR primers comprised 60 Vbeta and 13 Jbeta primers. TCRdb's table, derived via immunoSEQ multiplex PCR, lists solely in-frame clones and lacks some. The sample contains some 40,000 clones, more than 50% of which appear only once. The sample consisted of PBMCs. The source is a woman between 40 and 55 years old in good health and CMV-seropositive.

This clone has only a few counts. The V call is TRBV7-2, the J call TRBJ2-1; the match to TRBD2 covers 8 bases. This CDR3 spans 13 amino acids. After removal of 2 bases from V and 13 bases from J, the junction contained 7 bases not matched to a gene. Germline V gene sequence: CDR1 SGHTA, CDR2 FQGNSA. The CDR3 is CASSLKLGLDQFF. For the CDR3, the DNA is TGTGCCAGCAGCTTAAAGTTGGGACTAGACCAGTTCTTC.

The chain couples TRBV10-2 to TRBJ2-1; D gene unclear. CDR1 is WSHSY and CDR2 is SAAADI in the germline V gene. The germline V and J ends were trimmed by 4 bases and 6 bases, with 16 bases remaining between them. The CDR3 consists of 15 residues. The CDR3 DNA reads TGCGCCAGCAGTGTGAGCACTCCCCCCGGCAATGAGCAGTTCTTC. This sequence encodes CASSVSTPPGNEQFF.

The V gene is TRBV15, the J gene TRBJ2-7; a possible D gene is TRBD2 (5 bases). V was shortened by 6 bases and J by 3 bases, with 12 bases between the two germline ends. Germline CDR1 reads LNHNV; CDR2 reads YYDKDF (reference sequence). The CDR3 covers 13 residues. In DNA form, the CDR3 reads TGTGCCACCAGGGCCGACTATTTCTACGAGCAGTACTTC. Translating gives CATRADYFYEQYF.

This chain connects TRBV6-6 to TRBJ1-6; D is uncertain. Trimming stripped 4 bases from V and 10 bases from J, with 14 bases between. This CDR3 is 14 amino acids long. The germline V gene has CDR1 MNHNY and CDR2 SVGAGI (reference sequence). The CDR3 sequence: CASSSRGEGSPLHF. In nucleotides, the CDR3 is TGTGCCAGCAGTTCACGGGGTGAGGGATCACCCCTCCACTTT.

This clone came up a few times. The J gene is TRBJ2-1, the V gene TRBV7-2; D ambiguous. The V gene lost 1 base and the J gene lost 7 bases, with 14 bases spanning the gap. Per germline, CDR1 SGHTA and CDR2 FQGNSA. The CDR3 spans 15 residues. The CDR3 DNA sequence: TGTGCCAGCAGCTTAGGTGTGTCGCGAGGTAATGAGCAGTTCTTC. Amino acids: CASSLGVSRGNEQFF.

The rearrangement joins TRBV10-2 to TRBJ2-5, with D maybe TRBD1 (6 bases). Germline CDR1 WSHSY, CDR2 SAAADI. The V gene lost 10 bases and the J gene lost 6 bases, with 18 bases spanning the gap. The CDR3 contains 13 residues. The CDR3 spells CATLARGTKTQYF. DNA for the CDR3: TGCGCCACCCTGGCTAGGGGGACGAAGACCCAGTACTTC.

The chain is built from TRBV25-1 and TRBJ1-4, with TRBD1 as a possible D gene (6 bases). In germline, CDR1 is MGHDK, CDR2 SYGVNS. This CDR3 spans 14 amino acids. The V end lost 3 bases, the J end lost 8 bases, and 13 bases lay between the germline ends. Here the CDR3 DNA reads TGTGCCAGCAGTGAGGCAGGGGCAGGGGAAAAACTGTTTTTT. Protein sequence: CASSEAGAGEKLFF.

This clone was seen only a few times. The sample carries other DNA sequences with the same CDR3. This chain joins TRBV6-4 and TRBJ2-3; a weak D match, TRBD1 (6 bases). The germline V and J ends were trimmed by 4 bases and 6 bases, with 11 bases remaining between them. Per the germline V gene, CDR1 is MRHNA and CDR2 is SNTAGT. This CDR3 is 13 amino acids long. For the CDR3, the DNA is TGTGCCAGCAGTGCAACAGGGACCGATACGCAGTATTTT. Protein: CASSATGTDTQYF.

CDR3 bases: TGTGCCAGCAGCCCACACTGGTTGGGGAGCTCCTATAATTCACCCCTCCACTTT. This codes for CASSPHWLGSSYNSPLHF. This sequence joins TRBV11-3 and TRBJ1-6; no clear D gene. Per the germline V gene, CDR1 is SGHNT and CDR2 is YENEEA. Trimming removed 5 bases from V and 0 bases from J, with 17 bases in between. This CDR3 is built from 18 residues.

About this clone: The sample contains more than one DNA sequence encoding this CDR3. Here the CDR3 reads CASSSGLAGATDTQYF. The DNA for the CDR3 is TGTGCCAGCAGCTCCGGACTAGCGGGGGCCACGGATACGCAGTATTTT. This chain uses TRBV5-4 with TRBJ2-3, with 13 positions matching TRBD2. Germline V gene data show CDR1 as SGHNT and CDR2 as YYREEE (reference sequence). This CDR3 region has 16 residues. The junction had 7 bases not matched to a gene; V was cut back by 3 bases and J by 6 bases.

The chain recombines TRBV4-2 with TRBJ1-1; tentatively, D is TRBD1 (6 bases). Germline values: CDR1 LGHNA, CDR2 YNFKEQ. This CDR3 contains 15 residues. V lost 0 bases, J lost 0 bases, and 8 bases lay in between. Here the CDR3 DNA reads TGTGCCAGCAGCCAAGATGGACAGTTGAACACTGAAGCTTTCTTT. Protein product: CASSQDGQLNTEAFF.

The chain has TRBV5-1 and TRBJ1-6, with D tentatively TRBD1 (5 bases). The germline gives CDR1 SGHRS, CDR2 YFSETQ. This CDR3 contains 16 residues. Trimming pared 4 bases from V and 1 base from J, leaving 12 bases between. CDR3 sequence (DNA): TGCGCCAGCAGCCAGGGCGGTATTTCCTATAATTCACCCCTCCACTTT. Encoded protein: CASSQGGISYNSPLHF.

This clone was found a few times. J is TRBJ2-5 and V is TRBV2; 10 bases are shared with TRBD2. CDR3 length: 15 amino acids. CDR1 is SNHLY and CDR2 is FYNNEI in the germline V gene. With V trimmed by 2 bases and J by 4 bases, 4 bases remained unmatched. CDR3 region: CASSEQRGGRETQYF. DNA of the CDR3: TGTGCCAGCAGTGAACAGCGGGGGGGCCGAGAGACCCAGTACTTC.

The V call is TRBV6-6, the J call TRBJ2-7; 7 bases fit TRBD1. This CDR3 comprises 16 residues. Germline V lookup: CDR1 MNHNY, CDR2 SVGAGI (reference sequence). The junction had 11 bases not matched to a gene; V was cut back by 2 bases and J by 4 bases. The CDR3 is CASSYPPGSGGYEQYF. CDR3 bases: TGTGCCAGCAGTTACCCCCCCGGGTCAGGGGGTTACGAGCAGTACTTC.

The rearrangement links TRBV7-2 to TRBJ2-7, with 12 bases aligning to TRBD1. Germline lookup yields CDR1 SGHTA and CDR2 FQGNSA. V shed 4 bases and J 4 bases; nucleotides not matched to a gene: 5. The CDR3 is 15 amino acids. The CDR3 bases are TGTGCCAGCAGCTCCGGGACAGGGGGCCGGTACGAGCAGTACTTC. Amino acids: CASSSGTGGRYEQYF. Supplemented by reference TRBV7-2 and TRBJ2-7, the full variable domain reads GAGVSQSPSNKVTEKGKDVELRCDPISGHTALYWYRQSLGQGLEFLIYFQGNSAPDKSGLPSDRFSAERTGGSVSTLTIQRTQQEDSAVYLCASSSGTGGRYEQYFGPGTRLTVT.

The chain employs TRBV4-1 and TRBJ1-2; D gene uncertain. Germline assignment: CDR1 MGHRA and CDR2 YSYEKL. V was cut by 0 bases and J by 5 bases, with 10 bases left in between. CDR3 length equals 14 residues. As DNA, the CDR3 is TGCGCCAGCAGCCAAGAGCCCACAGCTTATGGCTACACCTTC. Translation: CASSQEPTAYGYTF.

The V and J genes are TRBV2 and TRBJ1-4, with a weak D call TRBD1 (5 bases). Trimming shortened V by 8 bases and J by 0 bases, and 10 bases separated the two germline ends. Germline V gives CDR1 SNHLY, CDR2 FYNNEI. This CDR3 region has 14 residues. The CDR3 nucleotides are TGTGCCAGCGGGGACTCCCCAACTAATGAAAAACTGTTTTTT. Residues: CASGDSPTNEKLFF.

This chain uses TRBV18 with TRBJ1-4, with a weak D call TRBD1 (6 bases). The CDR3 is made up of 20 amino acids. CDR1 is KGHSH, CDR2 LQKENI, per germline. V was pared by 1 base and J by 8 bases, with 29 bases between. The CDR3 coding sequence is TGTGCCAGCTCACCACTCACCTTGGCAGGGGTTTCCTCATATCAGGAAAAACTGTTTTTT. This gives the protein CASSPLTLAGVSSYQEKLFF.

The genes are TRBV2 and TRBJ2-1, with TRBD1 matching over 7 bases. The V gene's germline CDR1 is SNHLY and CDR2 FYNNEI. The V and J ends lost 7 bases and 2 bases, in that order; junction bases with no gene match: 5. This CDR3 region has 14 residues. This CDR3 is CASKRQGPYNEQFF. The CDR3 DNA sequence: TGTGCCAGCAAACGACAGGGTCCCTACAATGAGCAGTTCTTC.

V gene TRBV2 combines with J gene TRBJ2-7; TRBD1 aligns across 7 bases. V shed 7 bases, J shed 0 bases, and the junction held 6 bases outside the gene matches. The CDR3 is 14 amino acids. CDR1 and CDR2 from the germline V gene are SNHLY and FYNNEI. Here the CDR3 DNA reads TGTGCCAGCAACGACAGGGCAGGCTCCTACGAGCAGTACTTC. Its translation: CASNDRAGSYEQYF.

The gene calls are TRBV4-1 and TRBJ1-4, with TRBD1 identical over 8 bases. The V and J ends lost 1 base and 7 bases, in that order; junction bases with no gene match: 5. Germline assignment: CDR1 MGHRA and CDR2 YSYEKL. This CDR3 contains 15 residues. The CDR3 sequence is CASSQVDRESEKLFF. CDR3 in DNA: TGCGCCAGCAGCCAAGTGGACAGGGAAAGTGAAAAACTGTTTTTT.

The chain couples TRBV9 to TRBJ2-3, with TRBD1 matching 9 bases. The germline gives CDR1 SGDLS, CDR2 YYNGEE. The CDR3 sequence is 15 residues long. The ends lost 4 bases at V and 3 bases at J; junction bases unmatched: 6. In nucleotides, the CDR3 is TGTGCCAGCAGCCGGGACAGGGAGGGGACAGATACGCAGTATTTT. Its protein product is CASSRDREGTDTQYF.

V gene TRBV9 combines with J gene TRBJ2-3; a weak D match, TRBD2 (5 bases). Germline CDR1 reads SGDLS; CDR2 reads YYNGEE. CDR3 length: 15 residues. Deletions cut 4 bases from V and 5 bases from J, with 17 bases between. CDR3 DNA sequence: TGTGCCAGCAGCAAACGGGTGCCCCGGGGAGATACGCAGTATTTT. Translating gives CASSKRVPRGDTQYF.

V gene TRBV10-3 combines with J gene TRBJ1-6; D is unclear. Germline values: CDR1 ENHRY, CDR2 SYGVKD. The CDR3 has 13 residues. V was pared by 2 bases and J by 5 bases, with 4 bases between. CDR3 DNA: TGTGCCATCAGTGAGCTAAATAATTCACCCCTCCACTTT. Translated, it gives CAISELNNSPLHF.

V gene TRBV6-5 combines with J gene TRBJ2-1; 12 bases map to TRBD2. The ends lost 3 bases at V and 8 bases at J; junction bases unmatched: 5. The CDR3 sequence is 15 residues long. Germline V gene sequence: CDR1 MNHEY, CDR2 SVGAGI. This CDR3 reads CASSYTSGGIDEQFF. The CDR3 region has the DNA TGTGCCAGCAGTTATACTAGCGGGGGGATCGATGAGCAGTTCTTC.

The table lists this clone with a few counts. The J gene is TRBJ2-3, the V gene TRBV5-4; D is ambiguous. Germline V gene lookup returns CDR1 SGHNT and CDR2 YYREEE (reference sequence). V dropped 4 bases and J dropped 5 bases, with 20 bases sitting between them. CDR3 length: 16 residues. As DNA, the CDR3 is TGTGCCAGCAGCCTTGACTCCTCGAACGCGATAGATACGCAGTATTTT. It translates to CASSLDSSNAIDTQYF.

As to this clone: The sample holds other DNA sequences that translate to the same CDR3. The chain joins TRBV11-2 to TRBJ2-2; 11 positions agree with TRBD2. The V segment lost 1 base and the J segment 6 bases; nucleotides outside the gene matches: 1. CDR1 SGHAT and CDR2 FQNNGV come from the germline V gene. The CDR3 spans 15 residues. The CDR3 sequence is CASSLVAGGPGELFF. In DNA, the CDR3 is TGTGCCAGCAGCTTAGTAGCGGGGGGGCCCGGGGAGCTGTTTTTT.

About this clone: The identical CDR3 is also encoded by other nucleotide sequences in the sample. The chain links TRBV11-2 to TRBJ2-3, with 8 bases identical to TRBD2. The CDR3 is 15 residues long. Germline V gene sequence: CDR1 SGHAT, CDR2 FQNNGV. The ends lost 2 bases at V and 6 bases at J; junction bases unmatched: 7. The CDR3 nucleotides read TGTGCCAGCAGCTTAAAGGTCGGCGGGGGGGATACGCAGTATTTT. Translation: CASSLKVGGGDTQYF.

V and J are TRBV4-3 and TRBJ1-4, with 9 bases fitting TRBD1. Germline values: CDR1 LGHNA, CDR2 YSLEER. CDR3 length: 18 residues. Trimming cost V 1 base and J 4 bases; bases outside gene matches: 10. The CDR3 DNA follows: TGCGCCAGCAGCCAAGCGGGGACAGGGTTTGGGATTAATGAAAAACTGTTTTTT. Amino acids: CASSQAGTGFGINEKLFF.

This CDR3 is CASSRRQSNQPQHF. The CDR3 nucleotides are TGTGCCAGCAGCCGACGACAGAGCAATCAGCCCCAGCATTTT. The chain joins TRBV7-2 to TRBJ1-5, with D perhaps matching TRBD1 (5 bases). V was trimmed by 5 bases and J by 1 base, leaving 9 bases between them. The CDR3 consists of 14 residues. Germline V lookup: CDR1 SGHTA, CDR2 FQGNSA. Based on the CDR3 plus reference TRBV7-2 and TRBJ1-5, the full variable domain is GAGVSQSPSNKVTEKGKDVELRCDPISGHTALYWYRQSLGQGLEFLIYFQGNSAPDKSGLPSDRFSAERTGGSVSTLTIQRTQQEDSAVYLCASSRRQSNQPQHFGDGTRLSIL.